A single sample gave rise to the 9 T cell receptor beta chains below, sequenced in a study of Ad26.COV2.S vaccination and SARS-CoV-2 variants. Method: immunoSEQ multiplex PCR; TCRdb's copy keeps in-frame clones and lacks some. There are nearly 400,000 clones in the sample; over 75% occur only once, and 1.5% to 2% lies in the top ten. Treatment meaning: roughly 20 received Ad26.COV2.S at low or high dose, single or two shots; several received placebo; per-sample allocation not given. Day 63 after the first vaccine or placebo injection was the time point for sampling. This sample comprised peripheral blood, obtained in a trial of Ad26.COV2.S vaccine versus placebo. These receptors were obtained from a person aged 18-65 years who received the Ad26.COV2.S COVID-19 vaccine or a placebo.

This sequence joins TRBV6-1 and TRBJ2-1; TRBD2 aligns across 7 bases. Per germline, CDR1 MNHNS and CDR2 SASEGT. Trimming at V came to 0 bases and at J to 0 bases, leaving 11 bases not matched to a gene. The CDR3 is 19 amino acids. The CDR3 bases are TGTGCCAGCAGTGAAGCGCTTCTGACTAGCTCACGCTCCTACAATGAGCAGTTCTTC. It specifies CASSEALLTSSRSYNEQFF.

The J gene is TRBJ2-7, the V gene TRBV24-1; TRBD2 matches 13 bases. The CDR3 contains 15 residues. The germline gives CDR1 KGHDR, CDR2 SFDVKD. V was clipped by 4 bases and J by 9 bases; unmatched bases: 8. The CDR3, as DNA: TGTGCCACCAGTGACTCCGGACTAGCGGGAGACGGGCAGTACTTC. Its translation is CATSDSGLAGDGQYF.

V usage is TRBV4-1 and J usage is TRBJ2-7; D perhaps matches TRBD1 (5 bases). The CDR3 has 15 amino acids. Between the trimmed V and J ends, which lost 0 bases and 0 bases, there was a span of 9 bases. CDR1 is MGHRA and CDR2 is YSYEKL in the germline V gene. CDR3 nucleotide sequence: TGCGCCAGCAGCCAAGATCGACAGCCCTCCTACGAGCAGTACTTC. Translation: CASSQDRQPSYEQYF.

V usage is TRBV19 and J usage is TRBJ2-5; weak D call: TRBD2 (5 bases). The CDR3 consists of 14 residues. Looked up from germline, CDR1 is LNHDA and CDR2 is SQIVND (reference sequence). V lost 5 bases and J lost 2, with 12 bases in between. CDR3 region: CASSFNSGQETQYF. For the CDR3, the DNA is TGTGCCAGTAGTTTTAACAGCGGACAAGAGACCCAGTACTTC.

J is TRBJ2-1 and V is TRBV7-2; D uncertain. The CDR3 contains 13 residues. Germline CDR1 SGHTA, CDR2 FQGNSA. Between the trimmed V and J ends, which lost 3 bases and 5 bases, there was a span of 8 bases. The CDR3 spells CASSFPLDNEQFF. The CDR3, as DNA: TGTGCCAGCAGCTTCCCCTTGGACAATGAGCAGTTCTTC.

This CDR3 reads CAISESQVGYTF. CDR3 DNA sequence: TGTGCCATCAGTGAGTCGCAAGTTGGCTACACCTTC. The chain combines TRBV10-3 with TRBJ1-2; no definite D call. Trimming cost V 0 bases and J 7 bases, with 6 bases left between them. CDR1 and CDR2 (germline): ENHRY, SYGVKD. This CDR3 spans 12 amino acids.

The CDR3: CASSSTPGLRYNEQFF. The CDR3 bases are TGTGCCAGCAGTTCCACCCCGGGACTAAGGTACAATGAGCAGTTCTTC. This chain connects TRBV28 to TRBJ2-1; 7 bases fit TRBD2. J gave up 4 bases and V 4 bases, and 10 bases lay outside the gene matches. Germline V gene sequence: CDR1 MDHEN, CDR2 SYDVKM. The CDR3 consists of 16 residues.

The V gene is TRBV25-1, the J gene TRBJ2-1, with 7 bases matching TRBD2. The V gene end was trimmed by 6 bases and the J gene end by 6 bases; junction bases not matched to a gene: 5. CDR1 is MGHDK and CDR2 is SYGVNS in the germline V gene. The length of the CDR3 is 13 residues. The CDR3 spells CASSRGGVNEQFF. The CDR3 DNA is TGTGCCAGCAGCCGGGGAGGGGTCAATGAGCAGTTCTTC.

The chain employs TRBV23-1 and TRBJ1-5; no firm D call. Being an ORF, TRBV23-1 has a function that is uncertain. CDR3 size: 23 residues. V lost 4 bases and J lost 2, with 36 bases in between. CDR3 protein: CASSRKAILGQPPYLYGNQPQHF. Here the CDR3 DNA reads TGCGCCAGCAGTCGTAAGGCTATATTGGGCCAGCCACCCTATCTCTATGGCAATCAGCCCCAGCATTTT.